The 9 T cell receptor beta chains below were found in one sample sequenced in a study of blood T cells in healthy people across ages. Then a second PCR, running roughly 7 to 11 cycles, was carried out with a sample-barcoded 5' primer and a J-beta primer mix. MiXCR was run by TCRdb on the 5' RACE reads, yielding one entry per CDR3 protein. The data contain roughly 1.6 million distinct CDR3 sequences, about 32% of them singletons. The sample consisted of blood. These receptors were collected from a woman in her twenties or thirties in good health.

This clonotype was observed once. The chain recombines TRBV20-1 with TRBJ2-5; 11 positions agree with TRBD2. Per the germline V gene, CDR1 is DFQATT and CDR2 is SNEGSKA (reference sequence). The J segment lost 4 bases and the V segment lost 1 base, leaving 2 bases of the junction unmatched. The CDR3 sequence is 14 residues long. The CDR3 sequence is CSARVGTSGETQYF. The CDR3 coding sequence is TGCAGTGCTAGAGTCGGGACTAGCGGAGAGACCCAGTACTTC.

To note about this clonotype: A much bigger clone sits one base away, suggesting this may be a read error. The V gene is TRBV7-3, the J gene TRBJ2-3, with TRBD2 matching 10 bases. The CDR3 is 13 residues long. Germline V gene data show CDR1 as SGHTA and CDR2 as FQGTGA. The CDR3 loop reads CTSSLEREGLQYF. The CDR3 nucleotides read TGTACCAGCAGCTTAGAGCGGGAGGGTTTGCAGTATTTT.

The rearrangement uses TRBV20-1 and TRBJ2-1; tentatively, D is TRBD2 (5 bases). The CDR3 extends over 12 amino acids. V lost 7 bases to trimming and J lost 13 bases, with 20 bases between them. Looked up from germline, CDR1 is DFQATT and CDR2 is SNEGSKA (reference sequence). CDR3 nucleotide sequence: TGCAGTGGGGAAGGGTTCGGGGAGACCCAGTTCTTC. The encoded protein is CSGEGFGETQFF.

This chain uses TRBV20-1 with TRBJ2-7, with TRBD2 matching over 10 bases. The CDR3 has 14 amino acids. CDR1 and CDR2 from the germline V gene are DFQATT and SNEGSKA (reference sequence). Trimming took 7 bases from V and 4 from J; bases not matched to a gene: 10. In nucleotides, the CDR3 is TGCAGTGGAGAAGCGGGAGGGCCTTTATACGAGCAGTACTTC. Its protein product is CSGEAGGPLYEQYF.

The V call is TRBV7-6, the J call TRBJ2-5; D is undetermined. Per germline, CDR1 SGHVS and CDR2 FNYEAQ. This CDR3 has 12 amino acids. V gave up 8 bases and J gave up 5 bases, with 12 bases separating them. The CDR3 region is CASLNPGETQYF. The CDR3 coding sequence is TGTGCCAGCCTTAATCCCGGGGAGACCCAGTACTTC.

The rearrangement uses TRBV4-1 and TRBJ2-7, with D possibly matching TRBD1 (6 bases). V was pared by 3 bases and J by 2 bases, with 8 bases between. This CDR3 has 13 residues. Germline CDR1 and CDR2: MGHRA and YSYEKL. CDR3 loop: CASSQRGTYEQYF. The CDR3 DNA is TGCGCCAGCAGCCAGAGGGGGACCTACGAGCAGTACTTC.

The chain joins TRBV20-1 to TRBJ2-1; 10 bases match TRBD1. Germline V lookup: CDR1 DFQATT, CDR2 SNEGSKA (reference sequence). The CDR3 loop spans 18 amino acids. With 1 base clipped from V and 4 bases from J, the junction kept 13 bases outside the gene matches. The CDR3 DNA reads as TGCAGTGCTAGAGTGACAGGGGGCGATTTGTCAATATACAATGAGCAGTTCTTC. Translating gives CSARVTGGDLSIYNEQFF.

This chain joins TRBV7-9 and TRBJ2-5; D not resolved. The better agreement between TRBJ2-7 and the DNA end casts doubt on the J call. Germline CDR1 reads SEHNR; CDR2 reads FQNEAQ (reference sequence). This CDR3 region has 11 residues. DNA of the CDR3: TGTGCCAGCAGCAAGAGTCCCGAGCAGTACTTC. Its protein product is CASSKSPEQYF.

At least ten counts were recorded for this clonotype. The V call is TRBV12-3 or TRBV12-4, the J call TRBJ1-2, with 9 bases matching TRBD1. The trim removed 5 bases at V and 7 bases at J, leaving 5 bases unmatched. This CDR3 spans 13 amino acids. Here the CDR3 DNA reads TGTGCCAGCAGTCAAACAGGGGGCTTTGGCTACACCTTC. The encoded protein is CASSQTGGFGYTF.